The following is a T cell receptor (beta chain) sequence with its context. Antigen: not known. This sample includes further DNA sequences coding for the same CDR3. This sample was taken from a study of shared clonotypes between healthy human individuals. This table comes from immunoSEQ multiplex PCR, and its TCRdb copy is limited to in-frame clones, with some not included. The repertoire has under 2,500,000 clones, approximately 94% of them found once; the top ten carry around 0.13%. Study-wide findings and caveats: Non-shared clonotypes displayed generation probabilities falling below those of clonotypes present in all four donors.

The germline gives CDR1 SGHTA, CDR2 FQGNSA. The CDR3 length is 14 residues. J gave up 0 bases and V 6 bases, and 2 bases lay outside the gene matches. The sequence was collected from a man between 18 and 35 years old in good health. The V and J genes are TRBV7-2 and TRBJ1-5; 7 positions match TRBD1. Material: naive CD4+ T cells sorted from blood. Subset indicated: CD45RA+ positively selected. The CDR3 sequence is CASSRDSSNQPQHF. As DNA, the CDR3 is TGTGCCAGCAGTCGGGACAGTAGCAATCAGCCCCAGCATTTT.